A selection of T cell receptor beta chains follows, all from one sample in a study of cytomegalovirus exposure and HLA in healthy donors. Profiled with immunoSEQ multiplex PCR; TCRdb holds only in-frame clones, not every one. The sample yields 180,000 or so clones, 75% to 90% seen once. Material for sequencing was PBMCs. The receptors derive from a girl aged 10 to 17 in good health and CMV-seropositive. Both conserved end residues are part of each CDR3. The order of the fields is D gene, V gene, J gene, clone size, CDR3 protein, CDR3 DNA. D genes are given only for firm matches. Only part of the rows carry a size: once, few, many, or a class if the clone is expanded.

D gene: -
V gene: TRBV6-5
J gene: TRBJ1-2
clone size: -
CDR3 protein: CASSYSIGRQDGYTF
CDR3 DNA: TGTGCCAGCAGTTACTCGATTGGGAGGCAGGATGGCTACACCTTC

D gene: -
V gene: TRBV6-5
J gene: TRBJ1-2
clone size: -
CDR3 protein: CASSYSRQGANYGYTF
CDR3 DNA: TGTGCCAGCAGTTACTCGCGGCAGGGTGCTAACTATGGCTACACCTTC

D gene: TRBD1
V gene: TRBV27
J gene: TRBJ1-5
clone size: -
CDR3 protein: CASSSGGRVNQPQHF
CDR3 DNA: TGTGCCAGCAGTTCAGGGGGGAGAGTCAATCAGCCCCAGCATTTT

D gene: TRBD2
V gene: TRBV5-1
J gene: TRBJ2-1
clone size: -
CDR3 protein: CASSFPSGTIYNEQFF
CDR3 DNA: TGCGCCAGCAGCTTTCCTAGCGGGACTATCTACAATGAGCAGTTCTTC

D gene: -
V gene: TRBV5-4
J gene: TRBJ1-1
clone size: -
CDR3 protein: CASSLVTGGEAFF
CDR3 DNA: TGTGCCAGCAGCTTGGTGACAGGCGGCGAAGCTTTCTTT

D gene: TRBD2
V gene: TRBV6-1
J gene: TRBJ2-3
clone size: -
CDR3 protein: CASSEPRGRTYTDTQYF
CDR3 DNA: TGTGCCAGCAGTGAACCTCGCGGGAGGACCTACACAGATACGCAGTATTTT

D gene: TRBD1
V gene: TRBV29-1
J gene: TRBJ2-1
clone size: -
CDR3 protein: CSVTGGLYNEQFF
CDR3 DNA: TGCAGCGTGACAGGGGGCCTCTACAATGAGCAGTTCTTC

D gene: -
V gene: TRBV5-1
J gene: TRBJ1-1
clone size: -
CDR3 protein: CASSLASVNTEAFF
CDR3 DNA: TGCGCCAGCAGCTTGGCCTCGGTTAACACTGAAGCTTTCTTT

D gene: -
V gene: TRBV6-6
J gene: TRBJ2-1
clone size: -
CDR3 protein: CASRLEGTLHYNEQFF
CDR3 DNA: TGTGCCAGCAGGCTAGAGGGAACCCTACACTACAATGAGCAGTTCTTC

D gene: TRBD2
V gene: TRBV10-3
J gene: TRBJ2-3
clone size: -
CDR3 protein: CARRGLAGPTDTQYF
CDR3 DNA: TGTGCCAGGAGGGGACTAGCGGGACCCACAGATACGCAGTATTTT

D gene: TRBD2
V gene: TRBV10-3
J gene: TRBJ2-1
clone size: -
CDR3 protein: CATGLAGYNEQFF
CDR3 DNA: TGTGCCACGGGACTAGCGGGCTACAATGAGCAGTTCTTC

D gene: TRBD1
V gene: TRBV30
J gene: TRBJ2-7
clone size: -
CDR3 protein: CAWSDRGPPYEQYF
CDR3 DNA: TGTGCCTGGAGCGACAGGGGGCCCCCCTACGAGCAGTACTTC

D gene: TRBD1
V gene: TRBV27
J gene: TRBJ1-1
clone size: -
CDR3 protein: CASSLKGGGEAFF
CDR3 DNA: TGTGCCAGCAGTTTAAAAGGGGGCGGTGAAGCTTTCTTT

D gene: -
V gene: TRBV15
J gene: TRBJ2-7
clone size: -
CDR3 protein: CATSRDTGVGEQYF
CDR3 DNA: TGTGCCACCAGCAGAGATACGGGGGTCGGCGAGCAGTACTTC

D gene: TRBD2
V gene: TRBV27
J gene: TRBJ2-7
clone size: -
CDR3 protein: CASSFDAGRGRSSGWEQYF
CDR3 DNA: TGTGCCAGCAGTTTCGACGCGGGACGCGGGAGGTCCTCAGGGTGGGAGCAGTACTTC

D gene: -
V gene: TRBV7-2
J gene: TRBJ2-7
clone size: -
CDR3 protein: CASSLGQGITYEQYF
CDR3 DNA: TGTGCCAGCAGCTTAGGTCAGGGGATAACCTACGAGCAGTACTTC

D gene: -
V gene: TRBV6-5
J gene: TRBJ2-1
clone size: few
CDR3 protein: CASSSRDSYNEQFF
CDR3 DNA: TGTGCCAGCAGTTCCCGGGACTCCTACAATGAGCAGTTCTTC

D gene: -
V gene: TRBV19
J gene: TRBJ2-3
clone size: -
CDR3 protein: CASSMGLPPDTQYF
CDR3 DNA: TGTGCCAGTAGTATGGGGCTCCCTCCAGATACGCAGTATTTT

D gene: -
V gene: TRBV5-4
J gene: TRBJ2-5
clone size: once
CDR3 protein: CASSPRVREETQYF
CDR3 DNA: TGTGCCAGCAGCCCCCGGGTCCGGGAAGAGACCCAGTACTTC

D gene: -
V gene: TRBV5-4
J gene: TRBJ1-5
clone size: -
CDR3 protein: CASSLQGTDQPQHF
CDR3 DNA: TGTGCCAGCAGCTTGCAGGGGACCGATCAGCCCCAGCATTTT

D gene: -
V gene: TRBV20-1
J gene: TRBJ1-1
clone size: -
CDR3 protein: CSAPRQGEAFF
CDR3 DNA: TGCAGTGCTCCCCGCCAGGGAGAAGCTTTCTTT

D gene: TRBD2
V gene: TRBV5-4
J gene: TRBJ2-1
clone size: -
CDR3 protein: CASSSNVGLAGREQFF
CDR3 DNA: TGTGCCAGCAGCTCCAACGTGGGACTAGCGGGTCGAGAGCAGTTCTTC

D gene: -
V gene: TRBV2
J gene: TRBJ1-5
clone size: once
CDR3 protein: CASSEGGPKPQHF
CDR3 DNA: TGTGCCAGCAGTGAAGGAGGGCCCAAGCCCCAGCATTTT

D gene: -
V gene: TRBV6-1
J gene: TRBJ2-7
clone size: -
CDR3 protein: CASSDRISYEQYF
CDR3 DNA: TGTGCCAGCAGTGACAGAATCTCCTACGAGCAGTACTTC

D gene: -
V gene: TRBV27
J gene: TRBJ1-5
clone size: once
CDR3 protein: CASSARGHGSNQPQHF
CDR3 DNA: TGTGCCAGCAGTGCTCGGGGTCACGGGAGCAATCAGCCCCAGCATTTT

D gene: TRBD1
V gene: TRBV13
J gene: TRBJ1-3
clone size: -
CDR3 protein: CASSNRDRGSGNTIYF
CDR3 DNA: TGTGCCAGCAGCAATCGGGACAGGGGCTCTGGAAACACCATATATTTT

D gene: TRBD2
V gene: TRBV5-1
J gene: TRBJ2-5
clone size: -
CDR3 protein: CASSGGGLAGARETQYF
CDR3 DNA: TGCGCCAGCAGCGGGGGGGGACTAGCGGGAGCTCGGGAGACCCAGTACTTC

D gene: TRBD2
V gene: TRBV14
J gene: TRBJ2-1
clone size: -
CDR3 protein: CASSPNRLAGGEQFF
CDR3 DNA: TGTGCCAGCAGCCCCAACCGACTAGCGGGAGGGGAGCAGTTCTTC

D gene: -
V gene: TRBV2
J gene: TRBJ2-5
clone size: -
CDR3 protein: CASSEVPRETQYF
CDR3 DNA: TGTGCCAGCAGTGAGGTCCCGCGGGAGACCCAGTACTTC

D gene: TRBD2
V gene: TRBV5-1
J gene: TRBJ2-7
clone size: -
CDR3 protein: CASSFQAGNSYEQYF
CDR3 DNA: TGCGCCAGCAGCTTCCAAGCGGGAAACTCCTACGAGCAGTACTTC

D gene: -
V gene: TRBV19
J gene: TRBJ2-7
clone size: -
CDR3 protein: CASSIEVSGRGSYEQYF
CDR3 DNA: TGTGCCAGTAGTATTGAGGTCTCTGGCAGGGGCTCCTACGAGCAGTACTTC

D gene: -
V gene: TRBV4-1
J gene: TRBJ2-1
clone size: -
CDR3 protein: CASSQGLLGDRNEQFF
CDR3 DNA: TGCGCCAGCAGCCAAGGTCTGCTAGGCGATCGCAATGAGCAGTTCTTC

D gene: TRBD2
V gene: TRBV30
J gene: TRBJ2-7
clone size: -
CDR3 protein: CAWSGYGTSGGEEQYF
CDR3 DNA: TGTGCCTGGAGTGGATATGGGACTAGCGGAGGAGAGGAGCAGTACTTC

D gene: -
V gene: TRBV7-9
J gene: TRBJ1-1
clone size: -
CDR3 protein: CASSLETAEAFF
CDR3 DNA: TGTGCCAGCAGCTTAGAAACAGCTGAAGCTTTCTTT

D gene: -
V gene: TRBV5-1
J gene: TRBJ1-1
clone size: -
CDR3 protein: CASSFAKGVKTEAFF
CDR3 DNA: TGCGCCAGCAGTTTTGCGAAGGGGGTAAAGACTGAAGCTTTCTTT

D gene: TRBD2
V gene: TRBV6-1
J gene: TRBJ2-7
clone size: -
CDR3 protein: CATSLAGDYEQYF
CDR3 DNA: TGTGCCACCTCCCTAGCGGGGGACTACGAGCAGTACTTC

D gene: -
V gene: TRBV4-3
J gene: TRBJ2-2
clone size: -
CDR3 protein: CASSQDRLITGELFF
CDR3 DNA: TGCGCCAGCAGCCAAGATCGACTGATCACCGGGGAGCTGTTTTTT